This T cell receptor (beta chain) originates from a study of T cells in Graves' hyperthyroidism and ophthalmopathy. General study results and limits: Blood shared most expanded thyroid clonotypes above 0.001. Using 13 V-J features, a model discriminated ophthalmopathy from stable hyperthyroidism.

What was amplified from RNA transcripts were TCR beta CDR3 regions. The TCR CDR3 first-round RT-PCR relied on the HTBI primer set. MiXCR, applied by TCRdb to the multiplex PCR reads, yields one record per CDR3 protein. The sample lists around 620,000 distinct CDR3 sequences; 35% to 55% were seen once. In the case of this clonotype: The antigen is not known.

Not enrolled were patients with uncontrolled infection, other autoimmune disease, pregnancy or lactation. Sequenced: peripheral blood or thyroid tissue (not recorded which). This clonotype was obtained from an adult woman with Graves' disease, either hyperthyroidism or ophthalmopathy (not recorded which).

CDR3 sequence: CASSPDRVAREQYF. CDR3 bases: TGTGCCAGCAGCCCGGACAGGGTGGCCCGAGAGCAGTACTTC. The V gene is TRBV7-3, the J gene TRBJ2-7; 8 bases are shared with TRBD1. Germline-derived CDR1 and CDR2 are SGHTA and FQGTGA. This CDR3 comprises 14 residues. With V trimmed by 5 bases and J by 7 bases, 10 bases remained unmatched.